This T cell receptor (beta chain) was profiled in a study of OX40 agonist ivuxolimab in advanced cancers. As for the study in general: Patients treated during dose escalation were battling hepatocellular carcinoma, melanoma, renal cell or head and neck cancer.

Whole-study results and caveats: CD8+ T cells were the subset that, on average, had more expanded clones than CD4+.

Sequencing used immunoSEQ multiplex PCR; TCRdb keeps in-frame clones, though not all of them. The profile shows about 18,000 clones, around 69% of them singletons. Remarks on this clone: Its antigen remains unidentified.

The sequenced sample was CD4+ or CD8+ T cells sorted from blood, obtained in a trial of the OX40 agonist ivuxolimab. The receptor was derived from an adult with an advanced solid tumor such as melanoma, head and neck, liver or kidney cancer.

CDR3 sequence reads: CASKAGQGDYGYTF. The CDR3 bases are TGCGCCAGCAAGGCTGGACAGGGAGACTATGGCTACACCTTC. The chain has TRBV4-1 and TRBJ1-2; 8 bases are shared with TRBD1. Per the germline V gene, CDR1 is MGHRA and CDR2 is YSYEKL. The length of the CDR3 is 14 residues. V was pared by 7 bases and J by 3 bases, with 7 bases of the junction left unmatched.